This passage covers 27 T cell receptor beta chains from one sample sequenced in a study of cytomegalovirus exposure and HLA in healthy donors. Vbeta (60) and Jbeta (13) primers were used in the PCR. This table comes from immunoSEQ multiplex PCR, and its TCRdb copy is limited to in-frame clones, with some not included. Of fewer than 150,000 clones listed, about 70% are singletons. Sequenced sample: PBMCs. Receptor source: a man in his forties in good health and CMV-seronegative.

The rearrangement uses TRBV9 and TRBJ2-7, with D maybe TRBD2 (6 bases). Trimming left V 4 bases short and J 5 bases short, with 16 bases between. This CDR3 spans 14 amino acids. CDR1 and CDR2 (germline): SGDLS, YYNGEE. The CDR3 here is CASSLGLPINEQYF. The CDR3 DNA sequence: TGTGCCAGCAGCTTGGGACTGCCCATCAACGAGCAGTACTTC.

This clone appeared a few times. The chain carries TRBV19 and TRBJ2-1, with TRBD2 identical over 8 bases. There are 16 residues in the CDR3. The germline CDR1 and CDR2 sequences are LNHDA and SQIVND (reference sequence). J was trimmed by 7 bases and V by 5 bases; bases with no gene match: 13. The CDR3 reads CASSGMTGGTGNEQFF. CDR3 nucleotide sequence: TGTGCCAGTAGTGGAATGACGGGAGGGACGGGGAATGAGCAGTTCTTC.

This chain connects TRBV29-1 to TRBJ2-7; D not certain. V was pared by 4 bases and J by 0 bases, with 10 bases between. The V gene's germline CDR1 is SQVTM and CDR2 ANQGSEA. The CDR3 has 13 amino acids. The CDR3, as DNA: TGCAGCGTTGTGGTAGACACCTCCTACGAGCAGTACTTC. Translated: CSVVVDTSYEQYF.

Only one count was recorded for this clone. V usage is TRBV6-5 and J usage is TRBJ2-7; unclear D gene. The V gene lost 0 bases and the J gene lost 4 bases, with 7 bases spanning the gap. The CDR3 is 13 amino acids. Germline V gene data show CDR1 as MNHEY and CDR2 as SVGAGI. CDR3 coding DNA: TGTGCCAGCAGTTACTCAATCGGGTACGAGCAGTACTTC. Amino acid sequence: CASSYSIGYEQYF.

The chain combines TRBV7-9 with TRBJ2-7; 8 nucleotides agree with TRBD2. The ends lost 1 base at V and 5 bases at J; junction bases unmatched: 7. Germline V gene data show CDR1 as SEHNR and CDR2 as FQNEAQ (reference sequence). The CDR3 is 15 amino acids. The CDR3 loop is CASSLGASGLNEQYF. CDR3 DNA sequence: TGTGCCAGCAGCTTAGGGGCTAGCGGGTTGAACGAGCAGTACTTC. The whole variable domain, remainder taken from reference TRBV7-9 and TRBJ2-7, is DTGVSQNPRHKITKRGQNVTFRCDPISEHNRLYWYRQTLGQGPEFLTYFQNEAQLEKSRLLSDRFSAERPKGSFSTLEIQRTEQGDSAMYLCASSLGASGLNEQYFGPGTRLTVT.

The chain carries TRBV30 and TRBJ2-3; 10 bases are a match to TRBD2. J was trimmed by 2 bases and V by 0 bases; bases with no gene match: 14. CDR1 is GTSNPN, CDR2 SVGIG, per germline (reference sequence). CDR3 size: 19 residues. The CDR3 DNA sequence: TGTGCCTGGAGTGTCGAATCGTGGCTAGCGGGAGATTTCACAGATACGCAGTATTTT. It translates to CAWSVESWLAGDFTDTQYF.

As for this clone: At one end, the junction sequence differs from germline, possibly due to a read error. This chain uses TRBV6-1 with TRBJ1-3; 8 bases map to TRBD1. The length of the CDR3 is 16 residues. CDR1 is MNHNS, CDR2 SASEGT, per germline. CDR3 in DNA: TGTGCCAGCAGTGAGTTGGACAGGGACTCTGGGAACACCATATATTTT. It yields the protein CASSELDRDSGNTIYF.

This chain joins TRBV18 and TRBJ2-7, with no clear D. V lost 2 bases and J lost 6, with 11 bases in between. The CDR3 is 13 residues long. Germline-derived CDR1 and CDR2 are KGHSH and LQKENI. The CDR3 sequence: CASSPGPPAEQYF. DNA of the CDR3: TGTGCCAGCTCACCAGGGCCCCCGGCCGAGCAGTACTTC.

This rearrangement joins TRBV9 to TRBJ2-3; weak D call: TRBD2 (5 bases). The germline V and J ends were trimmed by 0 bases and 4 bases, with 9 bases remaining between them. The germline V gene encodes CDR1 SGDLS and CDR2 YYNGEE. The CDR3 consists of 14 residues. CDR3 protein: CASSVGGYADTQYF. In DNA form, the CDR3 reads TGTGCCAGCAGCGTAGGAGGGTACGCAGATACGCAGTATTTT. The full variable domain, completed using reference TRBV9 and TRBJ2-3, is DSGVTQTPKHLITATGQRVTLRCSPRSGDLSVYWYQQSLDQGLQFLIQYYNGEERAKGNILERFSAQQFPDLHSELNLSSLELGDSALYFCASSVGGYADTQYFGPGTRLTVL.

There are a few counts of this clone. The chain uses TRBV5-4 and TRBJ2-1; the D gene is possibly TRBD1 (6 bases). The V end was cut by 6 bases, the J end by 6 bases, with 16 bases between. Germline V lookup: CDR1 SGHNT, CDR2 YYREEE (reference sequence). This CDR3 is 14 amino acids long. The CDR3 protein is CASTQTGGTNEQFF. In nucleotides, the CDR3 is TGTGCCAGCACCCAGACAGGCGGAACCAATGAGCAGTTCTTC.

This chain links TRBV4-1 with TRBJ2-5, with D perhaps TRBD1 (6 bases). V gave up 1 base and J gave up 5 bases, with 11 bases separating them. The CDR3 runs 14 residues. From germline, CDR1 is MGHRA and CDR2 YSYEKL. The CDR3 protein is CASSQGSGVETQYF. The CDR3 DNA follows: TGCGCCAGCAGCCAAGGGTCAGGGGTGGAGACCCAGTACTTC.

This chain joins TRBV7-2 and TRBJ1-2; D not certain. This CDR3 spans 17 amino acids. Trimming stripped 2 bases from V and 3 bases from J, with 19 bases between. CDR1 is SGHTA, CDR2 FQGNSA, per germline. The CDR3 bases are TGTGCCAGCAGCTTAAGGTTCCCGGGGAAGTTTTACTATGGCTACACCTTC. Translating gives CASSLRFPGKFYYGYTF.

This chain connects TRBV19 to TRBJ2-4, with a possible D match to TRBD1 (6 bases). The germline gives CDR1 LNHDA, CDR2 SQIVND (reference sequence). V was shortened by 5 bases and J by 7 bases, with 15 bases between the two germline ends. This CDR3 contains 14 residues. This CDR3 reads CASSWGQGVNIQYF. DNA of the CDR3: TGTGCCAGTAGTTGGGGGCAGGGAGTTAACATTCAGTACTTC.

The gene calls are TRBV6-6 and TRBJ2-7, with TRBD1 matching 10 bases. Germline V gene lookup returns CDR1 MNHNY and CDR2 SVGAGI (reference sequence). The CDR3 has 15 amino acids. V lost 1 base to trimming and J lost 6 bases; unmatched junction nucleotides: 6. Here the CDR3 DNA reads TGTGCCAGCAGTTACTTCCAGGGACAGGGGCCCGAGCAGTACTTC. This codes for CASSYFQGQGPEQYF.

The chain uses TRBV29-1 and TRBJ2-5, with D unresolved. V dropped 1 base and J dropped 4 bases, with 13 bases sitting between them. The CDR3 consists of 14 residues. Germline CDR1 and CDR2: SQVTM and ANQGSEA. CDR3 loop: CSVEGFSSPETQYF. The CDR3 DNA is TGCAGCGTTGAAGGGTTTAGCAGCCCAGAGACCCAGTACTTC.

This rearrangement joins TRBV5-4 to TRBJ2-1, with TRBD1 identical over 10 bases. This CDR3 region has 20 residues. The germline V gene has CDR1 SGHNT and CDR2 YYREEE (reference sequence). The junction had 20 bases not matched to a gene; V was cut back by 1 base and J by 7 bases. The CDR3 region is CASSLLPTDRGMVTKNEQFF. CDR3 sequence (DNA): TGTGCCAGCAGCTTGTTACCTACGGACAGGGGGATGGTTACGAAGAATGAGCAGTTCTTC. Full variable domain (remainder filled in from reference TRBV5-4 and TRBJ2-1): ETGVTQSPTHLIKTRGQQVTLRCSSQSGHNTVSWYQQALGQGPQFIFQYYREEENGRGNFPPRFSGLQFPNYSSELNVNALELDDSALYLCASSLLPTDRGMVTKNEQFFGPGTRLTVL.

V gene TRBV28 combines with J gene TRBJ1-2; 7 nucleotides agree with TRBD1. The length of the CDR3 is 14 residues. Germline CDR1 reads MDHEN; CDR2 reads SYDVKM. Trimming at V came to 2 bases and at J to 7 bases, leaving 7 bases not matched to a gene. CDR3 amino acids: CASSLPGGQLGYTF. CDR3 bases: TGTGCCAGCAGTTTACCCGGGGGACAGCTTGGCTACACCTTC.

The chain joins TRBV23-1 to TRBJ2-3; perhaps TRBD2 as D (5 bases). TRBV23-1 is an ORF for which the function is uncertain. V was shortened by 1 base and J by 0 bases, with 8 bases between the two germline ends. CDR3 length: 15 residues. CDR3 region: CASSQLERSTDTQYF. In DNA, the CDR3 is TGCGCCAGCAGTCAATTGGAGCGGAGCACAGATACGCAGTATTTT.

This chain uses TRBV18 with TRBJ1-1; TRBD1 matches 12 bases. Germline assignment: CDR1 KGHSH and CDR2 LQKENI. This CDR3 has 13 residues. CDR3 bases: TGTGTCACCGGGACAGGGGGCCACACTGAAGCTTTCTTT. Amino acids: CVTGTGGHTEAFF. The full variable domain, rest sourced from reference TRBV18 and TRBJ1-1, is NAGVMQNPRHLVRRRGQEARLRCSPMKGHSHVYWYRQLPEEGLKFMVYLQKENIIDESGMPKERFSAEFPKEGPSILRIQQVVRGDSAAYFCVTGTGGHTEAFFGQGTRLTVV.

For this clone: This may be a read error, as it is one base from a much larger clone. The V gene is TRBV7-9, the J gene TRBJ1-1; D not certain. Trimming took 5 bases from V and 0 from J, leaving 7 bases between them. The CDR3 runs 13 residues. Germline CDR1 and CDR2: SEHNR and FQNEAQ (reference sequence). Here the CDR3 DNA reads TGTGCCAGCAGCCCTACAGTGAACACTGAAGCTTTCTTT. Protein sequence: CASSPTVNTEAFF.

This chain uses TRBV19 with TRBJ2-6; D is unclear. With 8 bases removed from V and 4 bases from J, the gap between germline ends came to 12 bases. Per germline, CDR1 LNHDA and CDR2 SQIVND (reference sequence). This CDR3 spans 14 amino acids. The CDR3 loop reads CASSFTRGANVLTF. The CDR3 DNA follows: TGTGCCAGTTCGTTTACAAGAGGGGCCAACGTCCTGACTTTC.

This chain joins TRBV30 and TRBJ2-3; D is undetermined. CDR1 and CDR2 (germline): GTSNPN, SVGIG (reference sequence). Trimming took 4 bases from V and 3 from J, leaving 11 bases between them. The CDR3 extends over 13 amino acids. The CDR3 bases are TGTGCCTGGACTAACCCCTCGACAGATACGCAGTATTTT. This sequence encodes CAWTNPSTDTQYF.

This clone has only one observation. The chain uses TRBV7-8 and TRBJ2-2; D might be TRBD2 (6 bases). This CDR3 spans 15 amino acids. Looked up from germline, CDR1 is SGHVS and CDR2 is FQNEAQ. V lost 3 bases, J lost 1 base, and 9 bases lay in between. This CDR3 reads CASSFEGLNTGELFF. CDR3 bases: TGTGCCAGCAGCTTCGAGGGACTGAACACCGGGGAGCTGTTTTTT. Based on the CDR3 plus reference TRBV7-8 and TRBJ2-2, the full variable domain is GAGVSQSPRYKVAKRGQDVALRCDPISGHVSLFWYQQALGQGPEFLTYFQNEAQLDKSGLPSDRFFAERPEGSVSTLKIQRTQQEDSAVYLCASSFEGLNTGELFFGEGSRLTVL.

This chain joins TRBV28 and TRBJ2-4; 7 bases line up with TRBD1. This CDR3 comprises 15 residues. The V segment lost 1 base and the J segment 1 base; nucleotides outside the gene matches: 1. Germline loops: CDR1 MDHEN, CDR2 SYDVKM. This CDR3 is CASSLSDRAKNIQYF. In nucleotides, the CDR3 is TGTGCCAGCAGTTTATCGGACAGGGCCAAAAACATTCAGTACTTC. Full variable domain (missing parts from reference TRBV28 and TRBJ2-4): DVKVTQSSRYLVKRTGEKVFLECVQDMDHENMFWYRQDPGLGLRLIYFSYDVKMKEKGDIPEGYSVSREKKERFSLILESASTNQTSMYLCASSLSDRAKNIQYFGAGTRLSVL.

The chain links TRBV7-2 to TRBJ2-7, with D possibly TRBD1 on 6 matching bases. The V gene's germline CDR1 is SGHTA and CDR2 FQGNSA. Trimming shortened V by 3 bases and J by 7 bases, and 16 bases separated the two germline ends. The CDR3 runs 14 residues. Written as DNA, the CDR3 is TGTGCCAGCAGCTTTGGACAGCTCTCTCAGGAGCAGTACTTC. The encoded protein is CASSFGQLSQEQYF.

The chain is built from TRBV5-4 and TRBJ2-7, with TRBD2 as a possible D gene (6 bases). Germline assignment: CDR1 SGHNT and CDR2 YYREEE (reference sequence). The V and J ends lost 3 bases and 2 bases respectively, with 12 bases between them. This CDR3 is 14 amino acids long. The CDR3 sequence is CASSSGLETYEQYF. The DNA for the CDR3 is TGTGCCAGCAGCTCGGGACTCGAGACCTACGAGCAGTACTTC.

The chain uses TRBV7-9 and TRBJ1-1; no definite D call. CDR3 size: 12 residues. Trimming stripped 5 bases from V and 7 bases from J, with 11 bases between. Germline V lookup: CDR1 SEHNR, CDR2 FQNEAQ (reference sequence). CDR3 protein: CASSPGKLEAFF. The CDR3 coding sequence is TGTGCCAGCAGCCCCGGGAAGCTTGAAGCTTTCTTT.